This entry concerns a single T cell receptor (beta chain). The antigen is undetermined. The study ran its PCR with 60 Vbeta and 13 Jbeta primers. Measured with immunoSEQ multiplex PCR; TCRdb has only the in-frame clones, and not every one. The sample contains under 250,000 clones, roughly four fifths of which appear only once. This sample was included in a study of cytomegalovirus exposure and HLA in healthy donors. Study summary: One earlier analysis, a look at 150 million to 200 million T cells, found about 110 million unique TCR beta sequences.

Points from the study as a whole: The number of N-insertions in an Asian-associated ancestry cluster was reportedly below the 666-donor mean in a later analysis. Looking again later, the authors saw that most CMV-associated TCR beta chains seemed HLA-restricted. Specific recognition of CMV antigens was confirmed in vitro for a few chains (all CMV-associated).

Germline lookup yields CDR1 MGHDK and CDR2 SYGVNS. The V segment lost 2 bases and the J segment 3 bases; nucleotides outside the gene matches: 6. This CDR3 has 17 amino acids. V and J are TRBV25-1 and TRBJ2-3; 12 nucleotides match TRBD1. Sequencing was done on a sample of PBMCs. The sequence was collected from a woman aged 40 to 50 in good health and CMV-seronegative. The CDR3 nucleotides read TGTGCCAGCAGTGAAGGGGGACAGGGGGCGGGAACAGATACGCAGTATTTT. This codes for CASSEGGQGAGTDTQYF. The entire variable domain, with the rest obtained from reference TRBV25-1 and TRBJ2-3, is as follows: EADIYQTPRYLVIGTGKKITLECSQTMGHDKMYWYQQDPGMELHLIHYSYGVNSTEKGDLSSESTVSRIRTEHFPLTLESARPSHTSQYLCASSEGGQGAGTDTQYFGPGTRLTVL.